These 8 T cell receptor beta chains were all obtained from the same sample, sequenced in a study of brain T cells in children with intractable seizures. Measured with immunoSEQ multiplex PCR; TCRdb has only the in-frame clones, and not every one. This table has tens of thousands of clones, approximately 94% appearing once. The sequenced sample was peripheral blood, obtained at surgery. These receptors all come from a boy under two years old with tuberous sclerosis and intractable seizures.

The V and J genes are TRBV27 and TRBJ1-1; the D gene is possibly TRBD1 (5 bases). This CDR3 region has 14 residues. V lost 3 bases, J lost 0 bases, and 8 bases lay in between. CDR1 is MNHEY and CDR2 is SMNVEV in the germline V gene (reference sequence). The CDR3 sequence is CASSFGHLNTEAFF. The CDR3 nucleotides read TGTGCCAGCAGTTTTGGACATTTGAACACTGAAGCTTTCTTT.

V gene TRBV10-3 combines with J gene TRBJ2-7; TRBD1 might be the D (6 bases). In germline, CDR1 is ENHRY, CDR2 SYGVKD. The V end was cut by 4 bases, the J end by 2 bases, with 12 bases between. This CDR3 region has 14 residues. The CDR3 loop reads CAISGRAGAYEQYF. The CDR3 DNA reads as TGTGCCATCAGTGGAAGGGCAGGGGCCTACGAGCAGTACTTC.

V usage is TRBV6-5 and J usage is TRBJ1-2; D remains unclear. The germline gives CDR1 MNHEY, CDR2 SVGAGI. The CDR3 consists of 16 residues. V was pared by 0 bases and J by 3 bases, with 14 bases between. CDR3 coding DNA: TGTGCCAGCAGTTACTCCGCTATGGGGTTGGACTATGGCTACACCTTC. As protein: CASSYSAMGLDYGYTF.

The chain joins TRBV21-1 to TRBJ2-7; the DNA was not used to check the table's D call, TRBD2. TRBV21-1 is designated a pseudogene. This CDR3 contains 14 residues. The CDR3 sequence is CASSKAPVSYEQYF. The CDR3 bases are TGTGCCAGCAGCAAAGCGCCGGTCTCCTACGAGCAGTACTTC.

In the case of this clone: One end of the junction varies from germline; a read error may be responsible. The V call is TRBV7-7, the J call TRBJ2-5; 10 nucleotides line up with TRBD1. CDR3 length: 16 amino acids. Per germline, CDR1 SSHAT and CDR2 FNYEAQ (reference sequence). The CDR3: CASSPMGQGYSETQYF. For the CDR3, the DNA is TGTGCTAGCAGCCCCATGGGACAGGGGTATTCAGAGACCCAGTACTTC.

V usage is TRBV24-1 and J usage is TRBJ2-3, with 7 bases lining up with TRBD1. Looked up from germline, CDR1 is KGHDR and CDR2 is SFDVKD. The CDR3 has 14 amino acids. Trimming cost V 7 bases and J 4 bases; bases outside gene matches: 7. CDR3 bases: TGTGCCACCAGAGGGGACAGCGATTCAGATACGCAGTATTTT. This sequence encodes CATRGDSDSDTQYF.

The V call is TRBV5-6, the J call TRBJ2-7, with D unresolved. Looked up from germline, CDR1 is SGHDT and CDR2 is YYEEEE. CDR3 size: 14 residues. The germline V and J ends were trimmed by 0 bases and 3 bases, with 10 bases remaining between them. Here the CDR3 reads CASSLGSGGYEQYF. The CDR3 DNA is TGTGCCAGCAGCTTGGGGTCCGGCGGCTACGAGCAGTACTTC.

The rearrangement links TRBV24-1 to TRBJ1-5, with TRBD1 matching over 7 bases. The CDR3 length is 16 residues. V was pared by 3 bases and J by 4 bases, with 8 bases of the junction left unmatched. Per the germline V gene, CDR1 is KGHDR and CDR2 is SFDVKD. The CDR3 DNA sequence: TGTGCCACCAGTGATCATAACAGGGGTGGAAATCAGCCCCAGCATTTT. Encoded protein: CATSDHNRGGNQPQHF.